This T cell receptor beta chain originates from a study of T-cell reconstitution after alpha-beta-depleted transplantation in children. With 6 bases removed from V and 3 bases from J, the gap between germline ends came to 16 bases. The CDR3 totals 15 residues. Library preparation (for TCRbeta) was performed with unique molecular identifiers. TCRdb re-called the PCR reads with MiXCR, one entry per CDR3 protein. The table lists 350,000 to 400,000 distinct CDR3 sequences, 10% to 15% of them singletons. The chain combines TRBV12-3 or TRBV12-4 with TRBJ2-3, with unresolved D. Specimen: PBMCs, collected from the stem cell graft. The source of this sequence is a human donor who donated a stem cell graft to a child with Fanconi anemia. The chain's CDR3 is CASSPNHGYTDTQYF. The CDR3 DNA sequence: TGTGCCAGCAGCCCTAACCACGGATATACAGATACGCAGTATTTT.